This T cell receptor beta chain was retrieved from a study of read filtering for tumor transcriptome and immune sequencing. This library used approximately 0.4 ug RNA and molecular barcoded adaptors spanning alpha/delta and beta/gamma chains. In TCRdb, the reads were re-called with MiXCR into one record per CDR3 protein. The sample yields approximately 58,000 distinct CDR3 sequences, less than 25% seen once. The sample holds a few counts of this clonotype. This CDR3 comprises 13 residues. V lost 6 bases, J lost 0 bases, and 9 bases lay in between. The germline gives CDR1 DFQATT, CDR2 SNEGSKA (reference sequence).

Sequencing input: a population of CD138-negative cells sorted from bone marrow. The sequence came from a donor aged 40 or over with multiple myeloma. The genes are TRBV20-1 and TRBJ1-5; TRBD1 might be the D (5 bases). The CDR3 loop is CSARGGSNQPQHF. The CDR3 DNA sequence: TGCAGTGCCCGCGGGGGTAGCAATCAGCCCCAGCATTTT.